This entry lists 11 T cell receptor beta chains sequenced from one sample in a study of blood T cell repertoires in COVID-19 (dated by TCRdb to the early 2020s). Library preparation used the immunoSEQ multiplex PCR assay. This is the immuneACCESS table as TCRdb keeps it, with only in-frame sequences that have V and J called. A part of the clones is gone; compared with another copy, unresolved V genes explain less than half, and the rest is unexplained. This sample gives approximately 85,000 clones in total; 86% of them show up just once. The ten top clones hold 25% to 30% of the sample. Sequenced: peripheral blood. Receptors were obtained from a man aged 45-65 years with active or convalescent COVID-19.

The CDR3 loop reads CASSQGQGRINSPLHF. CDR3 sequence (DNA): TGTGCCAGCAGTCAGGGACAGGGCAGGATCAATTCACCCCTCCACTTT. The chain carries TRBV27 and TRBJ1-6; TRBD1 matches 9 bases. V lost 5 bases, J lost 7 bases, and 9 bases stayed unmatched. Germline CDR1 reads MNHEY; CDR2 reads SMNVEV (reference sequence). The length of the CDR3 is 16 residues.

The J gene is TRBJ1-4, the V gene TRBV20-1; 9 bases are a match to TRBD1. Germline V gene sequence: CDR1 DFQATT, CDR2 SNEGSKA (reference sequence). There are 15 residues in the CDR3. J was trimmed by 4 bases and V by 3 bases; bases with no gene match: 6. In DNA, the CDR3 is TGCAGTGCTAGTGGACAGGGGCAGTTTAATGAAAAACTGTTTTTT. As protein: CSASGQGQFNEKLFF.

The CDR3 spells CASSPRQTGAYGYTF. The CDR3, as DNA: TGTGCCAGCTCACCACGACAGACAGGAGCCTATGGCTACACCTTC. J is TRBJ1-2 and V is TRBV18; D might be TRBD1 (6 bases). Germline assignment: CDR1 KGHSH and CDR2 LQKENI. The CDR3 totals 15 residues. V lost 1 base and J 4 bases, leaving 13 bases between the germline ends.

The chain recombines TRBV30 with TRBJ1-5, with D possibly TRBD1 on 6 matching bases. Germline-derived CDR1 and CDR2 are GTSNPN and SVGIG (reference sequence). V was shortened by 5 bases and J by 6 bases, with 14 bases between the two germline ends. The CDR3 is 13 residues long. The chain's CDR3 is CAWSQGTAQPQHF. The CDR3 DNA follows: TGTGCCTGGTCGCAGGGGACGGCTCAGCCCCAGCATTTT.

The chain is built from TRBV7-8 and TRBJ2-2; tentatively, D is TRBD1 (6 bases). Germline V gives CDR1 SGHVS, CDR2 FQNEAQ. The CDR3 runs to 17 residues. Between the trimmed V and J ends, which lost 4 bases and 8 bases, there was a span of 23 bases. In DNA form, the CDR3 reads TGTGCCAGCAGCTCGACTCGGGACATTCACCTGATGGGGGAGCTGTTTTTT. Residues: CASSSTRDIHLMGELFF.

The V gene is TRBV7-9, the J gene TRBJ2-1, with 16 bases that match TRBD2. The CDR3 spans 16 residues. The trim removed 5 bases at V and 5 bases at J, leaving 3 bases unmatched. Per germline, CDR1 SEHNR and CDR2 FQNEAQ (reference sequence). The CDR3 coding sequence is TGTGCCAGCAGCGCGGGGACTAGCGGGAGGGACAATGAGCAGTTCTTC. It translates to CASSAGTSGRDNEQFF.

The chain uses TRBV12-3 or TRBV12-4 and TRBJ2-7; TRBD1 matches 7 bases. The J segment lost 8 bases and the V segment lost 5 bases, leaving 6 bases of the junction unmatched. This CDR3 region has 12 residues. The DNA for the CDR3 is TGTGCCAGCAGTCCCTCGACAGGGAAGCAGTACTTC. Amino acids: CASSPSTGKQYF.

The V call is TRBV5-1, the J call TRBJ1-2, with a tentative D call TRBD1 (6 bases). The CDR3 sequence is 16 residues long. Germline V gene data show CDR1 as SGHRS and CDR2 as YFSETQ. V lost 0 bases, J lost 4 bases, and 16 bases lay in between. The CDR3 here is CASSLGATGIGYGYTF. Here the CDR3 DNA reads TGCGCCAGCAGCTTGGGTGCTACAGGGATCGGCTATGGCTACACCTTC.

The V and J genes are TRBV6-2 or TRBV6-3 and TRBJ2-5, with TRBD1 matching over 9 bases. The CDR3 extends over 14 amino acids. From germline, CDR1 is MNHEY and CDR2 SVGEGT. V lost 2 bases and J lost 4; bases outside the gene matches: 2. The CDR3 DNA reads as TGTGCCAGCAGTTACGGGACAGGGCGAGAGACCCAGTACTTC. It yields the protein CASSYGTGRETQYF.

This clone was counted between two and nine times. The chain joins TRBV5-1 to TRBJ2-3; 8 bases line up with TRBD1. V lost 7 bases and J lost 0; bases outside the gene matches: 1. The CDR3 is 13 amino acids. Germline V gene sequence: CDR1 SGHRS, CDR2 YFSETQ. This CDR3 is CASGTGSTDTQYF. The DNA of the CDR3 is TGCGCCAGCGGGACAGGTAGCACAGATACGCAGTATTTT.

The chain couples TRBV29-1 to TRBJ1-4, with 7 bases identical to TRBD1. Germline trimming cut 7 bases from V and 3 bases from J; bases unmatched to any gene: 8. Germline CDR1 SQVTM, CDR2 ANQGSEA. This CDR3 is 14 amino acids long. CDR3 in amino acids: CSASGTAANEKLFF. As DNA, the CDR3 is TGCAGCGCTAGTGGGACAGCTGCTAATGAAAAACTGTTTTTT.